This T cell receptor (beta chain) was sequenced in a study of shared clonotypes between healthy human individuals. Looking at the study overall: For every donor, three CD4 naive, three CD4 memory, two CD8 naive and one CD8 memory plates were used.

This clone has just one count. Its cognate antigen is unknown. Notes on the study in general: Naive subsets tended to show greater estimated richness than memory subsets.

The data were produced by immunoSEQ multiplex PCR, yet TCRdb's version contains in-frame clones alone and is incomplete. The data show hundreds of thousands of clones, 90% to 96% seen once. The study separated CD4+ cells into CD45RA+ naive and CD45RA-negative memory subsets. The material sequenced was naive CD4+ T cells sorted from blood. Subset specified: CD45RA+ positively selected. The clonotype was recovered from a woman younger than 45 in good health.

The CDR3 bases are TGTGCCAGCAGTGCCCGGACTAGCGGGAGGGTGCAGTACTTC. As protein: CASSARTSGRVQYF. The rearrangement links TRBV27 to TRBJ2-7; 15 bases align to TRBD2. There are 14 residues in the CDR3. Germline assignment: CDR1 MNHEY and CDR2 SMNVEV (reference sequence). The V gene end was trimmed by 5 bases and the J gene end by 9 bases; junction bases not matched to a gene: 5.